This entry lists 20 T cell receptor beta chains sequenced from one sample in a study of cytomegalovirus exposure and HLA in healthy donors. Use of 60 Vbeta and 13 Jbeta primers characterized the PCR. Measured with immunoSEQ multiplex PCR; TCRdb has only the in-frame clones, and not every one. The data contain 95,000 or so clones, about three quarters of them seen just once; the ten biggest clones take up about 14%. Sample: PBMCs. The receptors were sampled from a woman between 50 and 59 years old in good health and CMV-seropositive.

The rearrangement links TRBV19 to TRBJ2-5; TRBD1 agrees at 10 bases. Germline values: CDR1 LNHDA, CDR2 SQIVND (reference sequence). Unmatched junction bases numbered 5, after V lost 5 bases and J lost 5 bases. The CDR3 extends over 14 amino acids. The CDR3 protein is CASSPGQGRETQYF. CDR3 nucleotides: TGTGCCAGTAGTCCGGGACAGGGGAGGGAGACCCAGTACTTC.

CDR3: CASSIPDRVVLANYGYTF. The CDR3, as DNA: TGTGCCAGCAGCATCCCGGACAGGGTGGTTTTGGCTAACTATGGCTACACCTTC. V gene TRBV28 combines with J gene TRBJ1-2, with TRBD1 identical over 8 bases. With V trimmed by 6 bases and J by 0 bases, 15 bases remained unmatched. Per the germline V gene, CDR1 is MDHEN and CDR2 is SYDVKM. This CDR3 has 18 amino acids.

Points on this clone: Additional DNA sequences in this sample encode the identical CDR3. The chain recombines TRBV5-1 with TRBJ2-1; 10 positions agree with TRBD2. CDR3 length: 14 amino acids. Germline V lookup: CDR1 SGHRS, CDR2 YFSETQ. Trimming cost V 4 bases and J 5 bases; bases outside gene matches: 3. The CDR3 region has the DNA TGCGCCAGCAGCAGGACTAGCGGAAACAATGAGCAGTTCTTC. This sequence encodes CASSRTSGNNEQFF.

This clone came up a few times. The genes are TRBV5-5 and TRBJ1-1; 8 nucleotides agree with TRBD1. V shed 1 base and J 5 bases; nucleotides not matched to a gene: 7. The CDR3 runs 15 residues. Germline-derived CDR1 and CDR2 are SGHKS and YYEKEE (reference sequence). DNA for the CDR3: TGTGCCAGCAGCTTGAGTTCGGACAGGGCTACTGAAGCTTTCTTT. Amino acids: CASSLSSDRATEAFF.

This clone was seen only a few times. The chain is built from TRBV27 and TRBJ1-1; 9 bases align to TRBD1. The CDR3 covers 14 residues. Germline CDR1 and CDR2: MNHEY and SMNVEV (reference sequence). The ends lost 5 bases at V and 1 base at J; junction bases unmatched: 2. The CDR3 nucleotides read TGTGCCAGCAGTACGACAGGGGGGAACACTGAAGCTTTCTTT. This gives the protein CASSTTGGNTEAFF.

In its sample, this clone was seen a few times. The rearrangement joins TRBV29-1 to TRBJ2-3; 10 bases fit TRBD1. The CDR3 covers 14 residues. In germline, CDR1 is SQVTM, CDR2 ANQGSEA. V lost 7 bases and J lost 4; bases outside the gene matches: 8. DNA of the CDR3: TGCAGCGCCCTAAAAGGACAGGGGGCAGATACGCAGTATTTT. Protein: CSALKGQGADTQYF.

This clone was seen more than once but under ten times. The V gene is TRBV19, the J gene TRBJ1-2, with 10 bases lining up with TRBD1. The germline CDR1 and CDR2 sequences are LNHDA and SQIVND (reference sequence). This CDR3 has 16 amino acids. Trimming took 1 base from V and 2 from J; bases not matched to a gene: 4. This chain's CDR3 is CASSIGGQGVNYGYTF. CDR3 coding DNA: TGTGCCAGTAGTATAGGTGGACAGGGGGTCAACTATGGCTACACCTTC.

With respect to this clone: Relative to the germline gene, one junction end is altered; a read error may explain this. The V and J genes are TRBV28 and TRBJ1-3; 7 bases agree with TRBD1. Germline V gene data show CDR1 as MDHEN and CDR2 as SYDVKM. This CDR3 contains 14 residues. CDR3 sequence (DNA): TGTGCCAGCACCCCCGGGACAGATGGATACACCATATATTTT. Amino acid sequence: CASTPGTDGYTIYF.

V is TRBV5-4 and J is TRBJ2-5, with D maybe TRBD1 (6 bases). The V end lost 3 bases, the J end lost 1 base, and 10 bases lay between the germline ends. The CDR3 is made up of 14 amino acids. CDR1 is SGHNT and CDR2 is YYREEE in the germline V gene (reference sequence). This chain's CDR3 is CASSSGQIQETQYF. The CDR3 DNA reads TGTGCCAGCAGCTCGGGACAAATCCAAGAGACCCAGTACTTC.

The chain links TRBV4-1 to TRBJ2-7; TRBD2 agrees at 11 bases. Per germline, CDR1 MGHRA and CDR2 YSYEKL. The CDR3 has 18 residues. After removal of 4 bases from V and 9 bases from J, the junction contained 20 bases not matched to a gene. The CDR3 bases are TGCGCCAGCAGCCCGACAGCCGTAGCGGGAGGGTTCGACTCTTGGCAGTACTTC. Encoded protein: CASSPTAVAGGFDSWQYF.

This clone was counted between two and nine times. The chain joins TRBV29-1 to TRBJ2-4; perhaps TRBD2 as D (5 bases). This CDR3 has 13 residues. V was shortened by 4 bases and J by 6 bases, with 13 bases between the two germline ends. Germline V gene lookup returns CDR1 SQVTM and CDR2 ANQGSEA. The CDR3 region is CSVVSGLGNIQYF. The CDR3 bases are TGCAGCGTTGTATCGGGATTGGGAAACATTCAGTACTTC.

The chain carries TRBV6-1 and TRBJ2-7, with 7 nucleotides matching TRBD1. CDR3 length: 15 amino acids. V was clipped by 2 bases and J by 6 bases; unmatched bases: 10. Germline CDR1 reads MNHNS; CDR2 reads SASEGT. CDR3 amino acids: CASSESTGVGFEQYF. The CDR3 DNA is TGTGCCAGCAGTGAATCCACAGGGGTAGGTTTCGAGCAGTACTTC.

The CDR3 here is CASSLVRTGTNEQFF. In nucleotides, the CDR3 is TGTGCCAGCAGTTTGGTTCGGACAGGGACAAATGAGCAGTTCTTC. This chain connects TRBV28 to TRBJ2-1, with TRBD1 matching 8 bases. V lost 3 bases and J lost 7; bases outside the gene matches: 8. The CDR3 is made up of 15 amino acids. CDR1 is MDHEN and CDR2 is SYDVKM in the germline V gene.

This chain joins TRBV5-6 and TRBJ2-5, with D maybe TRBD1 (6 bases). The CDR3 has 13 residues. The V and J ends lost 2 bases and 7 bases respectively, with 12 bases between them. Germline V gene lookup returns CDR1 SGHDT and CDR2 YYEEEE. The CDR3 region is CASSLTGSGTQYF. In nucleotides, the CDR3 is TGTGCCAGCAGCTTAACAGGGAGCGGGACCCAGTACTTC.

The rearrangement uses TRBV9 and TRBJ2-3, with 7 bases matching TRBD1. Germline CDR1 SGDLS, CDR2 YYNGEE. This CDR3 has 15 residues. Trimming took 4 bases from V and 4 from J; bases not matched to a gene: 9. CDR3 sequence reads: CASSRDSRGADTQYF. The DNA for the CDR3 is TGTGCCAGCAGCCGGGACAGCCGAGGCGCAGATACGCAGTATTTT.

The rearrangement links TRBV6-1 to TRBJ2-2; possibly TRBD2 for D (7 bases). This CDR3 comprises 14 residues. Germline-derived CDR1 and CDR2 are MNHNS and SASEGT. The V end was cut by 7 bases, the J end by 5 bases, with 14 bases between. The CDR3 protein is CASIYREGTGELFF. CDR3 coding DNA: TGTGCCAGCATATACAGGGAGGGGACCGGGGAGCTGTTTTTT.

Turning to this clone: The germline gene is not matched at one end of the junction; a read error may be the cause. CDR3 protein: CASTVRLGTGELFF. In nucleotides, the CDR3 is TGTGCCAGCACCGTAAGGCTCGGGACCGGGGAGCTGTTTTTT. The V and J genes are TRBV9 and TRBJ2-2; D unclear. The CDR3 covers 14 residues. CDR1 is SGDLS, CDR2 YYNGEE, per germline.

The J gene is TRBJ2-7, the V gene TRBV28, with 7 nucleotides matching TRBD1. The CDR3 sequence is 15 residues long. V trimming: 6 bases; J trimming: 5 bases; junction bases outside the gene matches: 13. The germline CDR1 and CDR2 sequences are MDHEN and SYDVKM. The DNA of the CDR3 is TGTGCCAGCAGAGATTCCCGGACAGGTCCTAACGAGCAGTACTTC. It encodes CASRDSRTGPNEQYF.

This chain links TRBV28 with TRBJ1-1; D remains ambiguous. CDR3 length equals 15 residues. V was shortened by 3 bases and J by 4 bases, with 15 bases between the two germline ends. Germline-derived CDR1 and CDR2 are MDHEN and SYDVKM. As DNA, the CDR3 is TGTGCCAGCAGTTTGACGCAGCGTTTTAGCACTGAAGCTTTCTTT. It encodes CASSLTQRFSTEAFF.

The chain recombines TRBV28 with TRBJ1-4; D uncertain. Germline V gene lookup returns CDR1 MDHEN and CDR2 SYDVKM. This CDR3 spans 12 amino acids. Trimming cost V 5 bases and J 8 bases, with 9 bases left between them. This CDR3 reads CASSPGWEKLFF. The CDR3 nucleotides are TGTGCCAGCAGTCCTGGCTGGGAAAAACTGTTTTTT.